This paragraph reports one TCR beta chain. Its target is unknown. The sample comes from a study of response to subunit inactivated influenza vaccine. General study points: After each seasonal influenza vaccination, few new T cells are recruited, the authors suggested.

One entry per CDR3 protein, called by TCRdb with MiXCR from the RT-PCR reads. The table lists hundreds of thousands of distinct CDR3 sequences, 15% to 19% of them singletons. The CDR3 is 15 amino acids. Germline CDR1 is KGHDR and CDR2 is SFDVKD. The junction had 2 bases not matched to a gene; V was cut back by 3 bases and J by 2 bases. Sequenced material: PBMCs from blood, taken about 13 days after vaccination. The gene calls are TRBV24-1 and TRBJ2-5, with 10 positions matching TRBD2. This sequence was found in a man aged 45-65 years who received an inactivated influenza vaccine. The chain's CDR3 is CATSDTSGAQETQYF. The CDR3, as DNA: TGTGCCACCAGTGATACTAGCGGGGCACAAGAGACCCAGTACTTC.